These 22 T cell receptor beta chains came from one sample sequenced in a study of blood T cell repertoires in COVID-19 (dated by TCRdb to 2018 to 2021). Library preparation used the immunoSEQ multiplex PCR assay. TCRdb's version of the immuneACCESS table is confined to in-frame rearrangements and falls short of the full clone set. An unresolved V gene accounts for under half of the shortfall where checked; the remainder is of unknown origin. For this sample the table gives roughly 210,000 clones, of which 88% were detected only once. The top ten hold 1.5% to 2% of the sample. The specimen sequenced was peripheral blood. These receptors were taken from a man between 65 and 80 years old with acute or convalescent COVID-19.

CDR3: CASSSLTANTEAFF. The CDR3 nucleotides read TGTGCCAGCAGCTCCTTAACAGCGAACACTGAAGCTTTCTTT. The chain couples TRBV7-9 to TRBJ1-1; no clear D. The V and J ends lost 4 bases and 1 base respectively, with 10 bases between them. This CDR3 spans 14 amino acids. Germline values: CDR1 SEHNR, CDR2 FQNEAQ (reference sequence). The full variable domain, in which reference TRBV7-9 and TRBJ1-1 provide the parts outside the CDR3, is DTGVSQNPRHKITKRGQNVTFRCDPISEHNRLYWYRQTLGQGPEFLTYFQNEAQLEKSRLLSDRFSAERPKGSFSTLEIQRTEQGDSAMYLCASSSLTANTEAFFGQGTRLTVV.

This clone was recorded only once. The rearrangement joins TRBV5-6 to TRBJ1-3; D not resolved. CDR1 and CDR2 from the germline V gene are SGHDT and YYEEEE. V was shortened by 1 base and J by 1 base, with 6 bases between the two germline ends. The CDR3 covers 14 residues. This chain's CDR3 is CASSLPHSGNTIYF. The CDR3 DNA reads as TGTGCCAGCAGCTTGCCCCATTCTGGAAACACCATATATTTT.

This rearrangement joins TRBV5-8 to TRBJ2-1, with unresolved D. Germline V gives CDR1 SGHTS, CDR2 YDEGEE. V shed 0 bases and J shed 1 base, with 14 bases lying between them. This CDR3 region has 17 residues. DNA for the CDR3: TGTGCCAGCAGCTTGGCCTCTATGGGCTTATCCTACAATGAGCAGTTCTTC. It yields the protein CASSLASMGLSYNEQFF. The complete variable domain, with remaining parts taken from reference TRBV5-8 and TRBJ2-1, reads EAGVTQSPTHLIKTRGQQATLRCSPISGHTSVYWYQQALGLGLQFLLWYDEGEERNRGNFPPRFSGRQFPNYSSELNVNALELEDSALYLCASSLASMGLSYNEQFFGPGTRLTVL.

This clone was seen just once. A read error may produce the germline difference seen at one junction end. V and J are TRBV7-8 and TRBJ2-7; 8 nucleotides align to TRBD1. CDR1 SGHVS and CDR2 FQNEAQ come from the germline V gene. CDR3 length equals 13 residues. Written as DNA, the CDR3 is TGTGCCAGCAGCTTAGGGGTCCGCGACAGGGGCGACTTC. It translates to CASSLGVRDRGDF.

This chain joins TRBV5-6 and TRBJ1-3; 8 bases match TRBD1. The ends lost 2 bases at V and 1 base at J; junction bases unmatched: 11. CDR3 length: 18 residues. Germline V gene sequence: CDR1 SGHDT, CDR2 YYEEEE. DNA for the CDR3: TGTGCCAGCAGCTTCTATTATCAGACAGGGGCATCTGGAAACACCATATATTTT. This translates into CASSFYYQTGASGNTIYF.

In this sample, this clone turned up once. This chain joins TRBV12-3 or TRBV12-4 and TRBJ1-4, with 9 bases lining up with TRBD1. This CDR3 is built from 13 residues. In DNA, the CDR3 is TGTGCAAGCCACAGGGGGCGCCATGAAAAACTGTTTTTT. Its translation is CASHRGRHEKLFF.

J is TRBJ2-1 and V is TRBV2, with 12 bases aligning to TRBD2. With 6 bases clipped from V and 8 bases from J, the junction kept 8 bases outside the gene matches. The CDR3 runs to 15 residues. The germline V gene encodes CDR1 SNHLY and CDR2 FYNNEI. The CDR3 reads CASRTLAGGPYEQFF. In DNA form, the CDR3 reads TGTGCCAGCAGGACCCTAGCGGGAGGGCCATATGAGCAGTTCTTC.

The gene calls are TRBV5-4 and TRBJ1-1; 7 nucleotides agree with TRBD1. CDR1 is SGHNT, CDR2 YYREEE, per germline (reference sequence). The trim removed 2 bases at V and 1 base at J, leaving 5 bases unmatched. The CDR3 contains 15 residues. The CDR3 here is CASSFGQERNTEAFF. CDR3 in DNA: TGTGCCAGCAGCTTCGGACAGGAAAGGAACACTGAAGCTTTCTTT. Together with reference TRBV5-4 and TRBJ1-1, the CDR3 gives the full variable domain: ETGVTQSPTHLIKTRGQQVTLRCSSQSGHNTVSWYQQALGQGPQFIFQYYREEENGRGNFPPRFSGLQFPNYSSELNVNALELDDSALYLCASSFGQERNTEAFFGQGTRLTVV.

J is TRBJ2-1 and V is TRBV29-1, with D possibly matching TRBD1 (6 bases). Between the trimmed V and J ends, which lost 6 bases and 7 bases, there was a span of 16 bases. Germline lookup yields CDR1 SQVTM and CDR2 ANQGSEA. The CDR3 spans 13 residues. The CDR3 sequence: CSVINRVTNEQFF. DNA of the CDR3: TGCAGCGTAATAAACAGGGTAACAAATGAGCAGTTCTTC.

V gene TRBV7-2 combines with J gene TRBJ1-2, with 12 bases matching TRBD1. The CDR3 is made up of 16 amino acids. V gave up 2 bases and J gave up 8 bases; unmatched junction bases: 9. Germline-derived CDR1 and CDR2 are SGHTA and FQGNSA. The CDR3 reads CASSLTRDRGPGGYTF. CDR3 DNA: TGTGCCAGCAGCTTAACCAGGGACAGGGGGCCTGGGGGCTACACCTTC.

The chain uses TRBV7-9 and TRBJ2-2; D is unclear. V lost 2 bases to trimming and J lost 0 bases, with 10 bases between them. The germline V gene encodes CDR1 SEHNR and CDR2 FQNEAQ (reference sequence). CDR3 length: 16 amino acids. The DNA for the CDR3 is TGTGCCAGCAGCTTAACACCGGGTTCGAACACCGGGGAGCTGTTTTTT. Its protein is CASSLTPGSNTGELFF. The whole variable domain, filled in from reference TRBV7-9 and TRBJ2-2, reads DTGVSQNPRHKITKRGQNVTFRCDPISEHNRLYWYRQTLGQGPEFLTYFQNEAQLEKSRLLSDRFSAERPKGSFSTLEIQRTEQGDSAMYLCASSLTPGSNTGELFFGEGSRLTVL.

The V and J genes are TRBV2 and TRBJ2-2; the D gene is possibly TRBD1 (5 bases). Trimming removed 6 bases from V and 1 base from J, with 9 bases in between. The CDR3 covers 14 residues. The germline CDR1 and CDR2 sequences are SNHLY and FYNNEI. CDR3 coding DNA: TGTGCCAGCAGACGACAGAAGAACACCGGGGAGCTGTTTTTT. It yields the protein CASRRQKNTGELFF. The whole variable domain, remainder taken from reference TRBV2 and TRBJ2-2, is EPEVTQTPSHQVTQMGQEVILRCVPISNHLYFYWYRQILGQKVEFLVSFYNNEISEKSEIFDDQFSVERPDGSNFTLKIRSTKLEDSAMYFCASRRQKNTGELFFGEGSRLTVL.

The V and J genes are TRBV4-1 and TRBJ2-3, with 8 bases matching TRBD2. The CDR3 covers 16 residues. Germline-derived CDR1 and CDR2 are MGHRA and YSYEKL. The V and J ends lost 1 base and 4 bases, in that order; junction bases with no gene match: 7. The CDR3 region has the DNA TGCGCCAGCAGCCAAGCGACTAGCGTTGGATCAGATACGCAGTATTTT. Its protein is CASSQATSVGSDTQYF.

This clone occurred once. The chain employs TRBV5-5 and TRBJ2-3; D may be TRBD2 (6 bases). Germline V CDR1 and CDR2: SGHKS, YYEKEE (reference sequence). Trimming cost V 0 bases and J 4 bases, with 12 bases left between them. This CDR3 region has 15 residues. DNA of the CDR3: TGTGCCAGCAGCTTGGGCGGGATGGGCGCAGATACGCAGTATTTT. Its translation: CASSLGGMGADTQYF.

The chain recombines TRBV7-2 with TRBJ2-7; 9 nucleotides agree with TRBD2. Per germline, CDR1 SGHTA and CDR2 FQGNSA. Trimming cost V 2 bases and J 5 bases; bases outside gene matches: 10. The CDR3 covers 16 residues. Here the CDR3 reads CASSLSSSGRGNEQYF. The CDR3, as DNA: TGTGCCAGCAGCTTATCGAGTAGCGGGAGAGGAAACGAGCAGTACTTC. The full variable domain, in which reference TRBV7-2 and TRBJ2-7 provide the parts outside the CDR3, is GAGVSQSPSNKVTEKGKDVELRCDPISGHTALYWYRQSLGQGLEFLIYFQGNSAPDKSGLPSDRFSAERTGGSVSTLTIQRTQQEDSAVYLCASSLSSSGRGNEQYFGPGTRLTVT.

The rearrangement uses TRBV6-5 and TRBJ2-7, with D tentatively TRBD1 (5 bases). The CDR3 covers 14 residues. Germline values: CDR1 MNHEY, CDR2 SVGAGI. The V and J ends lost 2 bases and 5 bases respectively, with 13 bases between them. Written as DNA, the CDR3 is TGTGCCAGCAGTTACCAAGCAGGGTCCAACGAGCAGTACTTC. Translation: CASSYQAGSNEQYF.

This clone has only a few counts. The V gene is TRBV25-1, the J gene TRBJ2-1; D perhaps matches TRBD2 (5 bases). CDR1 is MGHDK and CDR2 is SYGVNS in the germline V gene. The V gene lost 5 bases and the J gene lost 4 bases, with 18 bases spanning the gap. CDR3 length equals 16 residues. CDR3 in amino acids: CASSPPGAEIYNEQFF. The CDR3 bases are TGTGCCAGCAGTCCCCCAGGAGCGGAGATTTACAATGAGCAGTTCTTC.

Many counts were recorded for this clone. The chain has TRBV6-4 and TRBJ2-3, with 8 nucleotides matching TRBD2. This CDR3 contains 14 residues. V lost 3 bases and J lost 5; bases outside the gene matches: 4. Germline V gene data show CDR1 as MRHNA and CDR2 as SNTAGT. The CDR3 sequence: CASSEGLDVDTQYF. The CDR3 DNA reads TGTGCCAGCAGTGAGGGACTAGATGTAGATACGCAGTATTTT.

The V gene is TRBV19, the J gene TRBJ2-5, with D uncertain. Germline CDR1 LNHDA, CDR2 SQIVND (reference sequence). CDR3 length equals 14 residues. V was shortened by 5 bases and J by 2 bases, with 12 bases between the two germline ends. This CDR3 is CASSAMGRQETQYF. CDR3 coding DNA: TGTGCCAGTAGTGCGATGGGCCGGCAAGAGACCCAGTACTTC.

The chain couples TRBV12-3 or TRBV12-4 to TRBJ1-1; 8 positions agree with TRBD1. This CDR3 is 13 amino acids long. V was pared by 7 bases and J by 5 bases, with 6 bases of the junction left unmatched. The CDR3 sequence is CASNSGQGTEAFF. CDR3 nucleotide sequence: TGTGCCAGCAATTCCGGACAGGGAACTGAAGCTTTCTTT.

The CDR3 nucleotides read TGTGCCAGTAGTGGCCTTGCCGGGGAGCTGTTTTTT. This translates into CASSGLAGELFF. The chain combines TRBV19 with TRBJ2-2, with D uncertain. The CDR3 covers 12 residues. The V and J ends lost 5 bases and 6 bases respectively, with 7 bases between them. Germline CDR1 reads LNHDA; CDR2 reads SQIVND (reference sequence). The variable domain in full, completed from reference TRBV19 and TRBJ2-2, reads DGGITQSPKYLFRKEGQNVTLSCEQNLNHDAMYWYRQDPGQGLRLIYYSQIVNDFQKGDIAEGYSVSREKKESFPLTVTSAQKNPTAFYLCASSGLAGELFFGEGSRLTVL.

The V call is TRBV24-1, the J call TRBJ2-3, with a possible D match to TRBD1 (6 bases). Germline assignment: CDR1 KGHDR and CDR2 SFDVKD. V lost 5 bases to trimming and J lost 1 base, with 9 bases between them. CDR3 size: 14 residues. The CDR3 loop is CATSGNRGTDTQYF. CDR3 DNA sequence: TGTGCCACCAGTGGGAACAGGGGCACAGATACGCAGTATTTT.